This T cell receptor beta chain was identified during a study of immune cell composition in non-small cell lung cancer (TCRdb year 2017). As for the study more broadly: Histologic subtype, mostly lung adenocarcinoma or squamous cell carcinoma, was determined with H&E together with p63, CK5, Napsin A and TTF-1 immunohistochemistry. Using Adaptive Biotechnologies, the researchers ran TCR-beta sequencing on around 35 paired NSCLC tumour and non-adjacent lung specimens, along with 26 tumour-only specimens. In supplementary cohort #1, which comprised roughly 11 lung adenocarcinoma cases, paired tumour/lung TCR-beta sequencing was performed and TIL populations were generated so that tumour reactivity could be assessed. Several tumour specimens that had TCR-beta data belonged to rare histological subtypes and were left out of the subtype comparisons.

Genomic DNA was extracted with the QIAamp DNA kit from frozen aliquots of unsorted single-cell suspensions. The tumour samples consisted of surgically resected non-small cell lung cancer tissue. Tissues arrived within 2 hours after resection and were immediately processed into single-cell suspensions. Tissue was mechanically dissociated and enzymatically digested with DNase I, collagenase I and hyaluronidase for roughly 28 minutes at 37 °C, then filtered and RBC-lysed. On this clone: It lacks a known antigen. The record has no base qualities; no much larger clone is one base away.

TCR-beta CDR3 regions were amplified from genomic DNA by a two-step multiplex PCR, with the second step adding Illumina-compatible adaptors. TCR-beta immunosequencing was carried out on an Illumina platform through the commercial immunoSEQ service. Concerning the study's data processing: Repertoires were summarised by productive clonality and by Top 10 Clones, defined as the percentage of T-cell templates derived from the ten most frequent sequences. Productive clonality ranged from 0 to 1, with 1 indicating a monoclonal population. Tumour-associated clones were defined as sequences comprising at least 0.1% of tumour T-cell templates but absent from matched non-adjacent lung, identified via log10 scatter plots. Student's t-tests were used for two-group comparisons, ANOVA was used for stages, and linear regression was used for relationships, with analyses conducted in GraphPad Prism7 and R. Imported from immuneACCESS, the table was reduced by TCRdb to in-frame sequences with V and J called. These copies leave out some clones; in studies compared against another copy, an unresolved V gene accounts for under half, and the cause of the remainder is not known. That table supplies the V and J calls and clone size; D and trimming were determined from the DNA. In this sample the table shows some 9,200 clones, 76% of which occur a single time. The top ten hold around a tenth of the sample.

Paper-wide results and their limitations: Compared with lung adenocarcinoma tumours, lung squamous cell carcinoma showed significantly higher Top 10 clone scores and productive clonality. Only 9 to 10 cases were included in the reactivity cohort, and sequence sharing between tumour-reactive clones and the dominant in vivo tumour-associated clones was not shown. No significant correlation was found between smoking pack-years and tumour TCR-beta clonality. Tumour-associated clones >0.5% were found in nearly half of NSCLC cases, namely in around 36% of adenocarcinomas versus less than 85% of squamous carcinomas. Across more than 9 adenocarcinoma cases, TIL tumour reactivity correlated strongly with maximal tumour-associated clone frequency but not with overall clonality.

Reading the germline V gene (reference sequence) gives CDR1 SGHAT and CDR2 FQDESV. Including the terminal cysteine and phenylalanine, the CDR3 comprises 12 residues. The DNA shown is the 36-base CDR3, in frame from base 1. The junction carries 7 bases between V and J, which are trimmed by 4 bases and 3 bases respectively. The sample consisted of lung tumor tissue. In this chain, TRBV11-1 is recombined with TRBJ2-7; no D segment can be confidently identified. The TCR was taken from a human donor with non-small cell lung cancer. The nucleotides read TGTGCCAGCAGCTCGACGGACTACGAGCAGTACTTC. It translates as CASSSTDYEQYF.